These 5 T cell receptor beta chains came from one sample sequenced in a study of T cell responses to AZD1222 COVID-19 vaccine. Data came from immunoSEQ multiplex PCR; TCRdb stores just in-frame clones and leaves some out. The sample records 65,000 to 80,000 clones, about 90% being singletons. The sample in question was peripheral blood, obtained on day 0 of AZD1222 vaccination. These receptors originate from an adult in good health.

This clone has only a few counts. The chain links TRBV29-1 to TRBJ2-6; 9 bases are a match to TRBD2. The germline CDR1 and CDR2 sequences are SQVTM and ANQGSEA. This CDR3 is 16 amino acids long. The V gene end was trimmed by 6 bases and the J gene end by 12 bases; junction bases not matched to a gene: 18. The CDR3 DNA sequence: TGCAGCGTCCCAGCAAGGGGAGTAGCGGGAGTCTCCGTCCTGACTTTC. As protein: CSVPARGVAGVSVLTF.

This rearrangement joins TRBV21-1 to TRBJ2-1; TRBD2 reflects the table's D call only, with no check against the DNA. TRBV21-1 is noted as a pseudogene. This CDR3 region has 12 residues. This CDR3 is CASRRVRNEQFF. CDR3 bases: TGTGCCAGCAGGAGAGTCCGAAATGAGCAGTTCTTC.

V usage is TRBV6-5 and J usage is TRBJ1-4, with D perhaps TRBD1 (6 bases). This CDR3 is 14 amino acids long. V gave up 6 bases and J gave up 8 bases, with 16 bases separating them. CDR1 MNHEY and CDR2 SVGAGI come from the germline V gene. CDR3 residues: CASSPQGRGEKLFF. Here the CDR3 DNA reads TGTGCCAGCAGCCCCCAGGGGAGGGGGGAAAAACTGTTTTTT.

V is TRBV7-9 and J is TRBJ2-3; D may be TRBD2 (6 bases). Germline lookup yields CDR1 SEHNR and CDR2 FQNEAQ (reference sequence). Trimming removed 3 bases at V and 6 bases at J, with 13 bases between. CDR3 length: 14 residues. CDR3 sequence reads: CASSFQGGGDTQYF. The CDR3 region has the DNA TGTGCCAGCAGCTTTCAGGGTGGAGGGGATACGCAGTATTTT.

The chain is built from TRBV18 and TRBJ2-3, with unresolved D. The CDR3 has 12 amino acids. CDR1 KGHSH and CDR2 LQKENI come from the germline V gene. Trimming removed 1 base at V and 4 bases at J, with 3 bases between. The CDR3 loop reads CASSPLADTQYF. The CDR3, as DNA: TGTGCCAGCTCACCACTTGCAGATACGCAGTATTTT.